This T cell receptor beta chain was found in a study of monozygotic twins with inflammatory bowel disease. TCRdb reprocessed the 5' RACE reads and keeps a single row for each CDR3 protein, giving no DNA. The listing records 330,000 or so distinct CDR3 sequences. Someone took an approximately 2.5 ml blood sample from each of the donors. Study findings and constraints: IBD patients displayed reduced TCRbeta diversity (inverse Simpson) when set against healthy co-twins. Especially with disease activity, IBD patients shared fewer clonotypes with others than healthy twins did.

As to this clonotype: The antigen remains undetermined.

In germline, CDR1 is MDHEN, CDR2 SYDVKM. The CDR3 contains 15 residues. The chain is built from TRBV28 and TRBJ2-1; with no DNA, the TCRdb D assignment of TRBD2 cannot be verified. Sequencing was carried out using blood. This TCR derives from a human donor with ulcerative colitis or Crohn's disease, or a healthy co-twin of an affected twin (not recorded which). CDR3 amino acids: CASRVSGGPFNEQFF.